These 14 T cell receptor beta chains were sequenced from one sample in a study of CD8 T cells in ankylosing spondylitis. TCRdb independently ran MiXCR on the 5' RACE reads; one entry per CDR3 protein. The table lists some 39,000 distinct CDR3 sequences, under 15% of them singletons. The sample taken for sequencing was synovial fluid, either unsorted or a sorted T cell fraction (not recorded which). The receptors stem from a male donor with ankylosing spondylitis.

This clonotype was observed a handful of times. This chain connects TRBV7-6 to TRBJ2-3, with TRBD2 matching over 12 bases. CDR1 is SGHVS and CDR2 is FNYEAQ in the germline V gene. With 2 bases clipped from V and 2 bases from J, the junction kept 8 bases outside the gene matches. This CDR3 has 18 amino acids. For the CDR3, the DNA is TGTGCCAGCAGCTTATTCGTGGGACTAGCGGGTTTCACAGATACGCAGTATTTT. Its protein product is CASSLFVGLAGFTDTQYF.

There are many counts of this clonotype. This rearrangement joins TRBV6-2 or TRBV6-3 to TRBJ2-3, with D uncertain. Germline-derived CDR1 and CDR2 are MNHEY and SVGEGT. The CDR3 consists of 13 residues. Trimming removed 0 bases from V and 2 bases from J, with 3 bases in between. CDR3 nucleotide sequence: TGTGCCAGCAGTTACTCCCTCACAGATACGCAGTATTTT. This sequence encodes CASSYSLTDTQYF.

This clonotype was observed a handful of times. Written as DNA, the CDR3 is TGTGCCAGCAGCCCGAGGACTAGCGGGATGGAAAATGAGCAGTTCTTC. Protein sequence: CASSPRTSGMENEQFF. The chain joins TRBV11-2 to TRBJ2-1, with TRBD2 matching 12 bases. Per the germline V gene, CDR1 is SGHAT and CDR2 is FQNNGV. V lost 5 bases, J lost 7 bases, and 9 bases stayed unmatched. The CDR3 is 16 residues long.

At least ten counts were recorded for this clonotype. The V call is TRBV9, the J call TRBJ2-3, with TRBD2 matching 10 bases. The length of the CDR3 is 16 residues. The V gene's germline CDR1 is SGDLS and CDR2 YYNGEE. V gave up 4 bases and J gave up 3 bases; unmatched junction bases: 8. The CDR3 region is CASSISSGSFTDTQYF. The CDR3 coding sequence is TGTGCCAGCAGCATATCTAGCGGGAGCTTTACAGATACGCAGTATTTT.

This clonotype was counted ten times or more. The V and J genes are TRBV28 and TRBJ1-6; no reliable D call. From germline, CDR1 is MDHEN and CDR2 SYDVKM. The CDR3 runs 13 residues. The ends were cut back, 3 bases at V and 7 bases at J, with 7 bases in the middle. CDR3 sequence (DNA): TGTGCCAGCAGTTTTGTGGGAAATTCACCCCTCCACTTT. This translates into CASSFVGNSPLHF.

The sample holds many counts of this clonotype. The chain joins TRBV4-2 to TRBJ2-2, with 8 bases fitting TRBD2. Looked up from germline, CDR1 is LGHNA and CDR2 is YNFKEQ. The CDR3 has 15 amino acids. V gave up 5 bases and J gave up 0 bases; unmatched junction bases: 2. The CDR3 spells CASSGGRTNTGELFF. CDR3 sequence (DNA): TGTGCCAGCAGCGGCGGGAGGACGAACACCGGGGAGCTGTTTTTT.

The chain joins TRBV7-9 to TRBJ2-2; D is unresolved. Per the germline V gene, CDR1 is SEHNR and CDR2 is FQNEAQ (reference sequence). The CDR3 consists of 14 residues. V was clipped by 2 bases and J by 5 bases, with 9 bases between them. The CDR3 loop reads CASSLYSLTGELFF. CDR3 bases: TGTGCCAGCAGCTTATACTCGCTGACCGGGGAGCTGTTTTTT.

This clonotype has at least ten counts. This CDR3 reads CASSLSVGYEQFF. The CDR3 region has the DNA TGTGCCAGCAGTTTATCAGTTGGATATGAGCAGTTCTTC. The V gene is TRBV12-3 or TRBV12-4, the J gene TRBJ2-1; unclear D gene. The CDR3 spans 13 residues. The V gene lost 2 bases and the J gene lost 8 bases, with 10 bases spanning the gap.

The table lists this clonotype with many counts. The V gene is TRBV6-2 or TRBV6-3, the J gene TRBJ2-4; 9 nucleotides agree with TRBD1. Germline trimming cut 10 bases from V and 9 bases from J; bases unmatched to any gene: 13. The CDR3 loop spans 14 amino acids. Germline V gene sequence: CDR1 MNHEY, CDR2 SVGEGT. The CDR3 protein is CATRPRGTGIIQYF. The CDR3 DNA reads as TGTGCCACGCGGCCCCGAGGGACAGGGATCATTCAGTACTTC.

In its sample, this clonotype was seen many times. V is TRBV7-6 and J is TRBJ2-3; TRBD2 might be the D (5 bases). Trimming took off 3 bases at V and 4 bases at J, with 11 bases between the two ends. In germline, CDR1 is SGHVS, CDR2 FNYEAQ. This CDR3 region has 14 residues. The CDR3, as DNA: TGTGCCAGCAGCTTTGCTCTAGCCCCAGATACGCAGTATTTT. Protein sequence: CASSFALAPDTQYF.

The chain combines TRBV24-1 with TRBJ2-1, with a weak D call TRBD1 (5 bases). With 7 bases removed from V and 4 bases from J, the gap between germline ends came to 10 bases. The germline gives CDR1 KGHDR, CDR2 SFDVKD. This CDR3 has 13 residues. CDR3 coding DNA: TGTGCCACCAGCCAGGGCGGTTACAATGAGCAGTTCTTC. Translated: CATSQGGYNEQFF.

In regard to this clonotype: A much larger clone differs by one base, so this may be a read error. The rearrangement uses TRBV7-6 and TRBJ2-3; no reliable D call. The CDR3 runs 12 residues. V was cut by 0 bases and J by 2 bases, with 0 bases left in between. Germline lookup yields CDR1 SGHVS and CDR2 FNYEAQ. CDR3 loop: CASSLATDTQYF. The CDR3 DNA reads as TGTGCCAGCAGCTTAGCCACAGATACGCAGTATTTT.

Many counts were recorded for this clonotype. The rearrangement uses TRBV12-3 or TRBV12-4 and TRBJ2-3; perhaps TRBD2 as D (7 bases). This CDR3 has 12 residues. V lost 3 bases, J lost 14 bases, and 15 bases lay in between. This chain's CDR3 is CASSLGGPASYF. DNA of the CDR3: TGTGCCAGCAGTTTGGGGGGGCCCGCATCGTATTTT.

The chain combines TRBV27 with TRBJ2-3; D remains ambiguous. Per the germline V gene, CDR1 is MNHEY and CDR2 is SMNVEV (reference sequence). The length of the CDR3 is 15 residues. V was shortened by 3 bases and J by 2 bases, with 12 bases between the two germline ends. The CDR3 loop is CASSFAGFHTDTQYF. The CDR3 bases are TGTGCCAGCAGTTTCGCCGGATTCCACACAGATACGCAGTATTTT.